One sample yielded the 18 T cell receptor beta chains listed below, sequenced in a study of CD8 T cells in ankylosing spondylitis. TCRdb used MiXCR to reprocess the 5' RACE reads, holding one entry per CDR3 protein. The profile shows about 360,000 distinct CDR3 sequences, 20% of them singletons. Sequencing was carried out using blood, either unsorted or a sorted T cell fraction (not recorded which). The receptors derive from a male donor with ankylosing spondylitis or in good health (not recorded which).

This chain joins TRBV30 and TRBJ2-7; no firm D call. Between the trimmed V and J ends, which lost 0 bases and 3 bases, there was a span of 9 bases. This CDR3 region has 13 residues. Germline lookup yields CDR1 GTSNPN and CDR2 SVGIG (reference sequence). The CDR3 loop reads CAWSVLPFYEQYF. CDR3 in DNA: TGTGCCTGGAGTGTACTCCCCTTCTACGAGCAGTACTTC.

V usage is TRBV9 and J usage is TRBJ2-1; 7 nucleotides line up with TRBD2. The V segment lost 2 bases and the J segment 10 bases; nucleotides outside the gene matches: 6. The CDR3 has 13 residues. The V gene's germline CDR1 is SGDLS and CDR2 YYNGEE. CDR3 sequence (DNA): TGTGCCAGCAGCGTTGGAGGGGAGGGCGAGCAGTTCTTC. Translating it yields CASSVGGEGEQFF.

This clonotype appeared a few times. The CDR3: CASTILAQGYGYTF. Written as DNA, the CDR3 is TGTGCCAGCACCATTTTAGCCCAAGGCTATGGCTACACCTTC. The chain carries TRBV7-9 and TRBJ1-2; D unclear. V was shortened by 7 bases and J by 4 bases, with 16 bases between the two germline ends. Germline lookup yields CDR1 SEHNR and CDR2 FQNEAQ (reference sequence). CDR3 size: 14 residues.

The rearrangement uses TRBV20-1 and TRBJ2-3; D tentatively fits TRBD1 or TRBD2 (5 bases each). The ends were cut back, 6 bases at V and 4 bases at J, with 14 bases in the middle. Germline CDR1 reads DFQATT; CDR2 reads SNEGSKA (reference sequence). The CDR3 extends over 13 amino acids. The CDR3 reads CSATGPRADTQYF. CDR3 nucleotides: TGCAGTGCAACGGGACCGCGGGCAGATACGCAGTATTTT.

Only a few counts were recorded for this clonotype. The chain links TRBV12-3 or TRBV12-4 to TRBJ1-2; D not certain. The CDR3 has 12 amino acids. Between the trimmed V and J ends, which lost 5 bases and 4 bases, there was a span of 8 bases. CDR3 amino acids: CASSAMGYGYTF. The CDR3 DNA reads TGTGCCAGCAGTGCCATGGGCTATGGCTACACCTTC.

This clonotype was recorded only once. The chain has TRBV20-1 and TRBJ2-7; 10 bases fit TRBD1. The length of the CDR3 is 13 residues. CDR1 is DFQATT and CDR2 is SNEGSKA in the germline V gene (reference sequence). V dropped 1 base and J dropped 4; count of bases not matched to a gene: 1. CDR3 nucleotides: TGCAGTGCTAGAGGGGACAGGGGATACGAGCAGTACTTC. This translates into CSARGDRGYEQYF.

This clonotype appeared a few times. This chain's CDR3 is CSVVRDGYGYTF. In nucleotides, the CDR3 is TGCAGCGTTGTACGGGACGGTTATGGCTACACCTTC. The gene calls are TRBV29-1 and TRBJ1-2, with D possibly TRBD1 on 5 matching bases. The germline gives CDR1 SQVTM, CDR2 ANQGSEA. The length of the CDR3 is 12 residues. The V end was cut by 4 bases, the J end by 5 bases, with 11 bases between.

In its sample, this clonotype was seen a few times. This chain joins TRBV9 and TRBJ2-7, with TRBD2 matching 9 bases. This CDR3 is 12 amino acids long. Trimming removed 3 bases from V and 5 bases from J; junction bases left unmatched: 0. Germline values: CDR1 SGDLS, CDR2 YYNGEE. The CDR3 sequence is CASSGTSDEQYF. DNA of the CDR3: TGTGCCAGCAGCGGGACTAGCGACGAGCAGTACTTC.

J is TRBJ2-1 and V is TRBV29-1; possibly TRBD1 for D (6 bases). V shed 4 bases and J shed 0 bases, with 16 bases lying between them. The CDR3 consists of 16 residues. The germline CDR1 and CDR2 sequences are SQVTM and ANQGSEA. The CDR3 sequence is CSVAPRDISSYNEQFF. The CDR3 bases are TGCAGCGTTGCCCCCAGGGACATCAGCTCCTACAATGAGCAGTTCTTC.

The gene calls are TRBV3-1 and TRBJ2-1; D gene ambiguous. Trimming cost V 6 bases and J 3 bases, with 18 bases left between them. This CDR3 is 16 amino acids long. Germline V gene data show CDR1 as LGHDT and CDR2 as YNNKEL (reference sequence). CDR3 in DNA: TGTGCCAGCAGTAACGACGGATCACTGGGCTACAATGAGCAGTTCTTC. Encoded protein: CASSNDGSLGYNEQFF.

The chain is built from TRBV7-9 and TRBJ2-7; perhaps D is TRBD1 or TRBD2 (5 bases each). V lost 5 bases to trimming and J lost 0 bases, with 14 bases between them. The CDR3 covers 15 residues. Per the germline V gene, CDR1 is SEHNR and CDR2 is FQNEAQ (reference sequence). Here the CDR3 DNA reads TGTGCCAGCAGCCCCCGGGACGGAGGCTCCTACGAGCAGTACTTC. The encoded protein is CASSPRDGGSYEQYF. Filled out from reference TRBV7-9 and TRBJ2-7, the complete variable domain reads DTGVSQNPRHKITKRGQNVTFRCDPISEHNRLYWYRQTLGQGPEFLTYFQNEAQLEKSRLLSDRFSAERPKGSFSTLEIQRTEQGDSAMYLCASSPRDGGSYEQYFGPGTRLTVT.

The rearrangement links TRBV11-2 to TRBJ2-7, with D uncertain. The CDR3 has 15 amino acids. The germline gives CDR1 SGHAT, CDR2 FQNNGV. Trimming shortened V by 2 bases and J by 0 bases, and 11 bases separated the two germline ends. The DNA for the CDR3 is TGTGCCAGCAGCTTATTCTCGATAGGCTCCTACGAGCAGTACTTC. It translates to CASSLFSIGSYEQYF.

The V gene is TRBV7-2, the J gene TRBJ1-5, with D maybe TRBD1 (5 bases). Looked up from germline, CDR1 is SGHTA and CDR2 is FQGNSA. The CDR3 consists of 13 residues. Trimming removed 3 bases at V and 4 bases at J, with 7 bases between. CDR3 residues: CASSFWGNQPQHF. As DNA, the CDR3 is TGTGCCAGCAGCTTTTGGGGGAATCAGCCCCAGCATTTT.

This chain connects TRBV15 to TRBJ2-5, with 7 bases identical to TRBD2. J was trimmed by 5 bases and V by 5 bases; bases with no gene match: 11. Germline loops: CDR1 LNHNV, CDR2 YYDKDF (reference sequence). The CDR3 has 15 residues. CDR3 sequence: CATSGGLYSVETQYF. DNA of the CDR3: TGTGCCACCAGCGGGGGACTATACTCTGTCGAGACCCAGTACTTC. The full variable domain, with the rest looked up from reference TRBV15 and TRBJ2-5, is DAMVIQNPRYQVTQFGKPVTLSCSQTLNHNVMYWYQQKSSQAPKLLFHYYDKDFNNEADTPDNFQSRRPNTSFCFLDIRSPGLGDTAMYLCATSGGLYSVETQYFGPGTRLLVL.

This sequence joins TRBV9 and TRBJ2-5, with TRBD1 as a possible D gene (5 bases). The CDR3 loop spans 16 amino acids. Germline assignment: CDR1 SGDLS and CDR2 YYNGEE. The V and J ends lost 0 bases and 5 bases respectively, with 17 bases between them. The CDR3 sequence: CASSVEGVPMGETQYF. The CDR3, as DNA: TGTGCCAGCAGCGTAGAAGGGGTCCCAATGGGGGAGACCCAGTACTTC.

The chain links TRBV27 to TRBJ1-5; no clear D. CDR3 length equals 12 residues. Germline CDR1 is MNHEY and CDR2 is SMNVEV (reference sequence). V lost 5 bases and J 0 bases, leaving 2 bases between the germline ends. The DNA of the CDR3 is TGTGCCAGCAGTAATAGCAATCAGCCCCAGCATTTT. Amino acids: CASSNSNQPQHF.

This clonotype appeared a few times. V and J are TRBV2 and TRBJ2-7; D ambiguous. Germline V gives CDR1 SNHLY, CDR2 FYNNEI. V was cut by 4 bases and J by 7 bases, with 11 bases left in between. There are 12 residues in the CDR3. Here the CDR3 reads CASSVTADEQYF. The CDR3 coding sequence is TGTGCCAGCAGTGTTACGGCGGATGAGCAGTACTTC.

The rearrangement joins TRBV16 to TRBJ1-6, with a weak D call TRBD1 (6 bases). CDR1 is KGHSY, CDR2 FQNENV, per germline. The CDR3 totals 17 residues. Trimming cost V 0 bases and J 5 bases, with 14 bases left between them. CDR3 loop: CASSQSSDSRHNSPLHF. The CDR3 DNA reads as TGTGCCAGCAGCCAATCGTCGGACAGCCGACATAATTCACCCCTCCACTTT.